This TCR beta chain was documented in a study of shared clonotypes between healthy human individuals. Whole-study context: Contributing individuals were two females and a few males aged 18 to 49.

V was trimmed by 3 bases and J by 5 bases, leaving 7 bases between them. Germline-derived CDR1 and CDR2 are SNHLY and FYNNEI. The CDR3 is 13 residues long. Profiling relied on immunoSEQ multiplex PCR, and the TCRdb table lists in-frame clones only, not all of them. The sample lists just over 2,000,000 clones, 90% to 95% occurring once. Sequences were obtained from naive CD4+ T cells sorted from blood. Subset meaning: CD45RA+ positively selected. The V call is TRBV2, the J call TRBJ1-4; D is uncertain. The clonotype was recovered from a young man in good health. CDR3 DNA sequence: TGTGCCAGCAGTGATTTCCTAAATGAAAAACTGTTTTTT. It specifies CASSDFLNEKLFF.